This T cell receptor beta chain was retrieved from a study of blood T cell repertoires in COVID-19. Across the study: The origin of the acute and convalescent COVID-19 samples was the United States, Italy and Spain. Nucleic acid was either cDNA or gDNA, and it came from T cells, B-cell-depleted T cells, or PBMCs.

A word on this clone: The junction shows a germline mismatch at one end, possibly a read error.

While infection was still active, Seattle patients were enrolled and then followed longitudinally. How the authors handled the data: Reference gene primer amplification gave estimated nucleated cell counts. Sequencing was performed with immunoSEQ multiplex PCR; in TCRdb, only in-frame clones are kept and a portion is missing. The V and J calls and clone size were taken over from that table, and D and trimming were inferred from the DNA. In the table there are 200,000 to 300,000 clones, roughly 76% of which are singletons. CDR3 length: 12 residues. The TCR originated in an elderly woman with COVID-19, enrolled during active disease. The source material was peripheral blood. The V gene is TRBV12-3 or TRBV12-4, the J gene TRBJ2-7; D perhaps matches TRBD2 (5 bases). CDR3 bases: TGTGCCAGCAGTTCCTGGACTTCTTCCGCCGTCTTC. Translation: CASSSWTSSAVF.